Listed below are T cell receptor beta chains from one sample, sequenced in a study of T cells expressing NK-cell markers. After re-calling the 5' RACE reads, TCRdb lists one entry per CDR3 protein, DNA absent. The sample table sets out around 550,000 distinct CDR3 sequences. What was sequenced was blood T cells: a sorted CD56 or NKG2C T cell subset, CD4+ or CD8+ T cells, or bulk PBMC T cells (not recorded which). The receptor source for this set is a man aged 18 to 35 in good health. CDR3s include the opening cysteine and the closing phenylalanine or tryptophan.

j_call: TRBJ2-1; v_call: TRBV7-2; cdr3_aa: CASSPLGSGGSYNEQFF
j_call: TRBJ1-1; v_call: TRBV18; cdr3_aa: CASSPRGGLVTEAFF
j_call: TRBJ1-5; v_call: TRBV27; cdr3_aa: CASSAGTGGFSNQPQHF
j_call: TRBJ1-4; v_call: TRBV12-5; cdr3_aa: CASALGGSVSEKLFF
j_call: TRBJ2-3; v_call: TRBV20-1; cdr3_aa: CSAREGTGAADTQYF
j_call: TRBJ2-5; v_call: TRBV4-3; cdr3_aa: CASSQFSGSSETQYF
j_call: TRBJ2-2; v_call: TRBV5-1; cdr3_aa: CASSLDPSGTGELFF
j_call: TRBJ2-3; v_call: TRBV27; cdr3_aa: CASSPRGPDTQYF
j_call: TRBJ2-1; v_call: TRBV3-1; cdr3_aa: CASSHSVGDEQFF
j_call: TRBJ1-1; v_call: TRBV7-2; cdr3_aa: CASSPPRNLGLGTEAFF
j_call: TRBJ1-2; v_call: TRBV29-1; cdr3_aa: CSVEDGDRYGYTF
j_call: TRBJ1-1; v_call: TRBV10-3; cdr3_aa: CAISEAGTGNTEAFF
j_call: TRBJ1-6; v_call: TRBV27; cdr3_aa: CASSFISAAYNSPLHF
j_call: TRBJ2-5; v_call: TRBV5-1; cdr3_aa: CASSQDKPQETQYF
j_call: TRBJ1-1; v_call: TRBV4-1; cdr3_aa: CASSQTGQGNTEAFF
j_call: TRBJ2-5; v_call: TRBV15; cdr3_aa: CATSSRGGGETQYF
j_call: TRBJ2-3; v_call: TRBV5-5; cdr3_aa: CASSSRDRRTDTQYF
j_call: TRBJ1-2; v_call: TRBV20-1; cdr3_aa: CSVHRVENYGYTF
j_call: TRBJ2-5; v_call: TRBV20-1; cdr3_aa: CSARLLAGGTQETQYF
j_call: TRBJ2-1; v_call: TRBV6-5; cdr3_aa: CASSYEVTRGRAYNEQFF
j_call: TRBJ2-1; v_call: TRBV9; cdr3_aa: CASSAPGSGRSNEQFF
j_call: TRBJ1-5; v_call: TRBV12-3/TRBV12-4; cdr3_aa: CASSLGGRGQPQHF
j_call: TRBJ1-4; v_call: TRBV20-1; cdr3_aa: CSARDPGAGEKLFF
j_call: TRBJ1-4; v_call: TRBV20-1; cdr3_aa: CSARTGAPEKLFF
j_call: TRBJ2-7; v_call: TRBV4-3; cdr3_aa: CASSQDLPGEQYF
j_call: TRBJ2-6; v_call: TRBV7-9; cdr3_aa: CASSLVGQGAGANVLTF
j_call: TRBJ2-7; v_call: TRBV6-5; cdr3_aa: CASSTRAGGMAEQYF
j_call: TRBJ1-1; v_call: TRBV28; cdr3_aa: CASSLGGQMNTEAFF
j_call: TRBJ1-6; v_call: TRBV6-1; cdr3_aa: CASSEQGLGSPLHF
j_call: TRBJ2-1; v_call: TRBV11-2; cdr3_aa: CASSLIAGVQDEQFF
j_call: TRBJ2-1; v_call: TRBV2; cdr3_aa: CASSYSGRAWNEQFF